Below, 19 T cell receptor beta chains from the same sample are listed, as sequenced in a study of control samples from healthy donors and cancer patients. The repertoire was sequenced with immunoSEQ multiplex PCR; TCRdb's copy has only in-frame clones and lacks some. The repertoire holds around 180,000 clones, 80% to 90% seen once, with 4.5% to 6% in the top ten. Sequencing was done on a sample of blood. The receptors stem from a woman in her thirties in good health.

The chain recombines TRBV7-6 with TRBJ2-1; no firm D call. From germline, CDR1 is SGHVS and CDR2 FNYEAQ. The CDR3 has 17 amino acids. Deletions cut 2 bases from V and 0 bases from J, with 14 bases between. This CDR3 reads CASSLRAGGISYNEQFF. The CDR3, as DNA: TGTGCCAGCAGCTTAAGGGCAGGTGGGATCTCCTACAATGAGCAGTTCTTC.

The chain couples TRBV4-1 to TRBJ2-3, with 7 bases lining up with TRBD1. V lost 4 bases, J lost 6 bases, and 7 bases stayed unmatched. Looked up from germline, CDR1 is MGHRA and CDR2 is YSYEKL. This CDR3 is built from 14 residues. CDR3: CASSPRQGVDTQYF. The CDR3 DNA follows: TGCGCCAGCAGCCCTAGACAGGGAGTGGATACGCAGTATTTT.

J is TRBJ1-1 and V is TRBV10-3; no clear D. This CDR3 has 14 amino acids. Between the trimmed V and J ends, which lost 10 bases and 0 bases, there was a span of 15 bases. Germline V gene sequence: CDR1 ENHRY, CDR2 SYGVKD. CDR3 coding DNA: TGTGCCACCGCAACGGGCGCGGTGAACACTGAAGCTTTCTTT. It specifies CATATGAVNTEAFF.

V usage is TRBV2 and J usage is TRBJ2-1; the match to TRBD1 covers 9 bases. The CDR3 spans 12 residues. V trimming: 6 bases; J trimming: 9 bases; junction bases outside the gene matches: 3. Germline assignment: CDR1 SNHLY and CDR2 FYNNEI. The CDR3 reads CASSRGQGEQFF. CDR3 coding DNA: TGTGCCAGCAGCCGGGGACAGGGTGAGCAGTTCTTC.

The CDR3: CASSSGGPGNEQFF. Written as DNA, the CDR3 is TGTGCCAGCAGTAGCGGGGGCCCCGGGAATGAGCAGTTCTTC. The genes are TRBV6-4 and TRBJ2-1, with 8 bases identical to TRBD2. This CDR3 is built from 14 residues. J gave up 7 bases and V 5 bases, and 7 bases lay outside the gene matches. The germline V gene encodes CDR1 MRHNA and CDR2 SNTAGT.

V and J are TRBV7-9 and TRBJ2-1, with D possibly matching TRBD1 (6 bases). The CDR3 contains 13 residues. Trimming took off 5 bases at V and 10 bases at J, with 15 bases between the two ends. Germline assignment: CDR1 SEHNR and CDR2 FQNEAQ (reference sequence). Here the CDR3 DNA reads TGTGCCAGCAGCGGCAACTCCGGGACAGAGCAGTTCTTC. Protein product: CASSGNSGTEQFF.

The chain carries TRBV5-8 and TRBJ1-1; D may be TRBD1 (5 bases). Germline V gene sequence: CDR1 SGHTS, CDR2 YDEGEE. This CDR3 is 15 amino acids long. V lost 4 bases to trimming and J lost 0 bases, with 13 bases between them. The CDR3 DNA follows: TGTGCCAGCAGCAGGGGAGGCGGCATGAACACTGAAGCTTTCTTT. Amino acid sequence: CASSRGGGMNTEAFF.

The CDR3 coding sequence is TGTGCCAGCTCGGGGGGGAAGCTTTTCTTT. Its translation is CASSGGKLFF. J is TRBJ1-1 and V is TRBV12-3 or TRBV12-4, with a weak D call TRBD1 (5 bases). Trimming pared 8 bases from V and 13 bases from J, leaving 14 bases between. The CDR3 runs 10 residues.

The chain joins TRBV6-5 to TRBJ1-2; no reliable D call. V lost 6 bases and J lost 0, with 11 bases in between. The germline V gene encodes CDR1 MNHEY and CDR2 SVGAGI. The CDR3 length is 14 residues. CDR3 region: CASRSFGANYGYTF. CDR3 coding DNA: TGTGCCAGCAGATCTTTCGGAGCTAACTATGGCTACACCTTC.

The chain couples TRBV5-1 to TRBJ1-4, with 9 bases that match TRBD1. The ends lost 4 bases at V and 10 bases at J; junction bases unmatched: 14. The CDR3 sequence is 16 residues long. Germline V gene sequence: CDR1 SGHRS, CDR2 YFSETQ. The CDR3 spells CASSELTGTGSGKLFF. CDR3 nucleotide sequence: TGCGCCAGCAGCGAACTCACCGGGACAGGGAGTGGAAAACTGTTTTTT.

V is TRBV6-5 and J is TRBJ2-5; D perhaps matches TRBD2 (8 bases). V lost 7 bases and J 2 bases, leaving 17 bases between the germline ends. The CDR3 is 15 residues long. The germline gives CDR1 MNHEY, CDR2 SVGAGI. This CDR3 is CASMRGREVQETQYF. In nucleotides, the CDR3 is TGTGCCAGCATGAGGGGGCGGGAGGTACAAGAGACCCAGTACTTC.

The chain's CDR3 is CASSLVVSDEQFF. CDR3 bases: TGCGCCAGCAGCTTGGTCGTATCGGATGAGCAGTTCTTC. The chain has TRBV5-1 and TRBJ2-1; D remains ambiguous. Germline CDR1 and CDR2: SGHRS and YFSETQ. This CDR3 has 13 amino acids. The V and J ends lost 0 bases and 8 bases respectively, with 9 bases between them. Together with reference TRBV5-1 and TRBJ2-1, the CDR3 gives the full variable domain: KAGVTQTPRYLIKTRGQQVTLSCSPISGHRSVSWYQQTPGQGLQFLFEYFSETQRNKGNFPGRFSGRQFSNSRSEMNVSTLELGDSALYLCASSLVVSDEQFFGPGTRLTVL.

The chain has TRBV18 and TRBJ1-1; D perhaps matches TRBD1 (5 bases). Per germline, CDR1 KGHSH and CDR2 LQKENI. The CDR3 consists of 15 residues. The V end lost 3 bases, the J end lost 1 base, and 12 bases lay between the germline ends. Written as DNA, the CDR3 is TGTGCCAGCTCACCCCAACGGGGCCAGAACACTGAAGCTTTCTTT. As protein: CASSPQRGQNTEAFF. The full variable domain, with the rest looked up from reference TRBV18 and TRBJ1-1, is NAGVMQNPRHLVRRRGQEARLRCSPMKGHSHVYWYRQLPEEGLKFMVYLQKENIIDESGMPKERFSAEFPKEGPSILRIQQVVRGDSAAYFCASSPQRGQNTEAFFGQGTRLTVV.

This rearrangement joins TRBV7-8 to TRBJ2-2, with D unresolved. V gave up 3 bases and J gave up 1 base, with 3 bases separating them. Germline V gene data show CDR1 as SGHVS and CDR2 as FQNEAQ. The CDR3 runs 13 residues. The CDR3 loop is CASSFKNTGELFF. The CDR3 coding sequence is TGTGCCAGCAGCTTCAAGAACACCGGGGAGCTGTTTTTT.

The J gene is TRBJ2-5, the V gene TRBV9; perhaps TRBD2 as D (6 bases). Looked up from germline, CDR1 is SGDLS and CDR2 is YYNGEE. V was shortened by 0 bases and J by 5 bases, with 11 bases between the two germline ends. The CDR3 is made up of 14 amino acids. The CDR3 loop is CASSVGLAKETQYF. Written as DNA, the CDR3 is TGTGCCAGCAGCGTAGGGCTAGCGAAGGAGACCCAGTACTTC.

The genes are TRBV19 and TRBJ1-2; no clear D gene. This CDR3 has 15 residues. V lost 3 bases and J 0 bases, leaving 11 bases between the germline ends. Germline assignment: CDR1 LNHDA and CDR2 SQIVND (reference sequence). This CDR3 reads CASSINGVANYGYTF. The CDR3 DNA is TGTGCCAGTAGTATTAACGGGGTAGCTAACTATGGCTACACCTTC.

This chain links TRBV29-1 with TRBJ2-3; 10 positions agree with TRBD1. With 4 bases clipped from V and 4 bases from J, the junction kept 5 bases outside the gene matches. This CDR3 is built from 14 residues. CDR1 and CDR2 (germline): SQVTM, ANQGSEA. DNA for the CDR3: TGCAGCGTTGCGACAGGGGGCAGCGCAGATACGCAGTATTTT. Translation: CSVATGGSADTQYF.

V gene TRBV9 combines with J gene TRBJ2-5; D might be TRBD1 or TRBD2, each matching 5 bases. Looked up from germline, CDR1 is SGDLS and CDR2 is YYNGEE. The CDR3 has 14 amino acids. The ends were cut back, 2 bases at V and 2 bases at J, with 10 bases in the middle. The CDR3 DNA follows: TGTGCCAGCAGCGTCGGGACGAATCAAGAGACCCAGTACTTC. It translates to CASSVGTNQETQYF.

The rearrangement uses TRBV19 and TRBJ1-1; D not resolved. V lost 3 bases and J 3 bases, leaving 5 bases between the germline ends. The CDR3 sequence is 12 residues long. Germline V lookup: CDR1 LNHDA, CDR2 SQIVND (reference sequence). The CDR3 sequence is CASSIPDTEAFF. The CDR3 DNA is TGTGCCAGTAGTATCCCGGACACTGAAGCTTTCTTT.